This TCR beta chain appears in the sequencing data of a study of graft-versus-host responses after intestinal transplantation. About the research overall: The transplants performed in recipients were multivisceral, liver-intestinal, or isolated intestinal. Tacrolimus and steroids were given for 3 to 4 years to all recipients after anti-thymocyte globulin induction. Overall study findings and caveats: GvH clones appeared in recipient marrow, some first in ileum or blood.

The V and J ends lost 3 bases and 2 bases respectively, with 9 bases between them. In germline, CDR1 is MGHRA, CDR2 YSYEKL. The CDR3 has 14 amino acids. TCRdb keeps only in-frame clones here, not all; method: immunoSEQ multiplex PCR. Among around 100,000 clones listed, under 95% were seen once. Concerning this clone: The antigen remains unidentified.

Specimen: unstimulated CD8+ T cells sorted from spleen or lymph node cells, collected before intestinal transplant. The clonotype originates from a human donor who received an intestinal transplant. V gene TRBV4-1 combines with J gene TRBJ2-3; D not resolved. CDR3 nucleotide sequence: TGCGCCAGCAGCCACGCCATATACACAGATACGCAGTATTTT. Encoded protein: CASSHAIYTDTQYF.